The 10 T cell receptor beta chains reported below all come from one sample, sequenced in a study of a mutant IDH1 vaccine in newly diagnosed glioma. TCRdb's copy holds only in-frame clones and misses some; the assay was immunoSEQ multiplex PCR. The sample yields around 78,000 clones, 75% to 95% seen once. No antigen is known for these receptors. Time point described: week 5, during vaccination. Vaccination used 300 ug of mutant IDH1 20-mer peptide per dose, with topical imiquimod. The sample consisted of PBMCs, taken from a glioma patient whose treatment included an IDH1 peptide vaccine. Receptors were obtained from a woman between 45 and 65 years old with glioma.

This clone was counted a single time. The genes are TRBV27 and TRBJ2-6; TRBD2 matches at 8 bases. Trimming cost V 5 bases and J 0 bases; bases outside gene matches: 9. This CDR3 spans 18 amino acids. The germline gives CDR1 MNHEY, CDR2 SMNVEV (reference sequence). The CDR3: CASSRGGQSFSGANVLTF. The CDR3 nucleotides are TGTGCCAGCAGTCGGGGGGGGCAGAGCTTCTCTGGGGCCAACGTCCTGACTTTC.

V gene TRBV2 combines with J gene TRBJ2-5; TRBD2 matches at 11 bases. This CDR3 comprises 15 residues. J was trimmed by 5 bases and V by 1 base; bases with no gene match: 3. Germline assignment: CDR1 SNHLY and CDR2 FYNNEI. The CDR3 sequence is CASSEEVAGGETQYF. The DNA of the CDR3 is TGTGCCAGCAGTGAAGAGGTAGCGGGAGGGGAGACCCAGTACTTC.

The CDR3 is CASSPTSGATSTDTQYF. Written as DNA, the CDR3 is TGTGCCAGCAGCCCCACTAGCGGGGCCACTAGCACAGATACGCAGTATTTT. The chain couples TRBV28 to TRBJ2-3, with 10 bases that match TRBD2. The CDR3 runs 17 residues. V trimming: 6 bases; J trimming: 0 bases; junction bases outside the gene matches: 9. Germline lookup yields CDR1 MDHEN and CDR2 SYDVKM.

CDR3 bases: TGTGCCACCGGGATGTTGGGACTAGCGAACAATGAGCAGTTCTTC. As protein: CATGMLGLANNEQFF. The chain couples TRBV6-6 to TRBJ2-1, with 10 bases aligning to TRBD2. The CDR3 is made up of 15 amino acids. The germline gives CDR1 MNHNY, CDR2 SVGAGI (reference sequence). V gave up 10 bases and J gave up 5 bases; unmatched junction bases: 11.

CDR3 bases: TGTGCCTGGAGTGTACGTCGAGAGACCCAGTACTTC. Translated, it gives CAWSVRRETQYF. The V and J genes are TRBV30 and TRBJ2-5; the D is unclear. This CDR3 is built from 12 residues. V lost 0 bases to trimming and J lost 4 bases, with 6 bases between them. Per the germline V gene, CDR1 is GTSNPN and CDR2 is SVGIG (reference sequence).

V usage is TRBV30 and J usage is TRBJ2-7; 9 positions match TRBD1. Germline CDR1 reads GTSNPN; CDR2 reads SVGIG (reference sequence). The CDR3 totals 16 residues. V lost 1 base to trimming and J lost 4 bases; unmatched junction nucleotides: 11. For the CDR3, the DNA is TGTGCCTGGAGTGCGTCCACAGGGGGCCAAAGATACGAGCAGTACTTC. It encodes CAWSASTGGQRYEQYF.

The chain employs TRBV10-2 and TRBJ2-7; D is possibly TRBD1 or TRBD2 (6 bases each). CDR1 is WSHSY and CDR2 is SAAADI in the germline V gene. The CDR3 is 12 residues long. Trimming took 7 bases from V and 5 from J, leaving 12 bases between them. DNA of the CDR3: TGCGCCAGCACCAGGGGAGGCCACGAGCAGTACTTC. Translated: CASTRGGHEQYF.

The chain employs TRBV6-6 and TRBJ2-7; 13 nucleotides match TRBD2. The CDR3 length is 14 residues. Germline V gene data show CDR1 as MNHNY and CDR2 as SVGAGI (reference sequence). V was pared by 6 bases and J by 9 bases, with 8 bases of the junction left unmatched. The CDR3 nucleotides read TGTGCCAGCAGCCTCGGACTAGCGGGAGTGGGGCAGTACTTC. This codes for CASSLGLAGVGQYF.

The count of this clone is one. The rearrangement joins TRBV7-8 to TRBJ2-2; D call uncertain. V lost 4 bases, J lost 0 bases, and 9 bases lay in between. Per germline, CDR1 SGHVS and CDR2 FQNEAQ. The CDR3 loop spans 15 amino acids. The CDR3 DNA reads TGTGCCAGCAGCTCCATCGAGGCGAACACCGGGGAGCTGTTTTTT. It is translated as CASSSIEANTGELFF.

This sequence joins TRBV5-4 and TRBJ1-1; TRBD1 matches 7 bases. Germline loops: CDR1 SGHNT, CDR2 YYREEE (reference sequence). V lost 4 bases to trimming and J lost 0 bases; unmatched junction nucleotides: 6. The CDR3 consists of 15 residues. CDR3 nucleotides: TGTGCCAGCAGCCCCACGGGACAGCTGAACACTGAAGCTTTCTTT. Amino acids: CASSPTGQLNTEAFF.